These T cell receptor beta chains were read from a single sample in a study of CD8 T cell repertoires and HIV-1 epitope variants. Produced via immunoSEQ multiplex PCR; TCRdb's table is partial and in-frame only. Of about 2,300 clones in the sample, approximately 69% were seen once. For these receptors, no antigen is known. Sequenced: cultured CD8+ T cells derived from PBMCs. The receptors come from a male donor with HIV. CDR3s include the opening cysteine and the closing phenylalanine or tryptophan. D genes are given only for firm matches. Clone size, where shown, is once, few, many, or a class for clones that have expanded.

D gene: .; V gene: TRBV10-2; J gene: TRBJ2-3; CDR3 length: 18; clone size: .; CDR3 protein: CASRVYTNMGPDTDTQYF; CDR3 DNA: TGCGCCAGCAGGGTATATACTAATATGGGGCCAGACACAGATACGCAGTATTTT
D gene: TRBD1; V gene: TRBV19; J gene: TRBJ1-4; CDR3 length: 17; clone size: .; CDR3 protein: CASSTQTDRTMREKLFF; CDR3 DNA: TGTGCCAGTAGTACACAAACGGACAGGACGATGCGGGAAAAACTGTTTTTT
D gene: .; V gene: TRBV13; J gene: TRBJ1-3; CDR3 length: 17; clone size: few; CDR3 protein: CASSGGFGASSGNTIYF; CDR3 DNA: TGTGCCAGCAGCGGTGGATTTGGGGCTAGCTCTGGAAACACCATATATTTT
D gene: TRBD2; V gene: TRBV4-2; J gene: TRBJ2-7; CDR3 length: 13; clone size: once; CDR3 protein: CASSQEAGTEQYF; CDR3 DNA: TGTGCCAGCAGCCAAGAAGCGGGGACCGAGCAGTACTTC
D gene: .; V gene: TRBV7-2; J gene: TRBJ2-7; CDR3 length: 15; clone size: once; CDR3 protein: CASSLTRDSSYEQYF; CDR3 DNA: TGTGCCAGCAGCTTAACCCGGGACTCCTCCTACGAGCAGTACTTC
D gene: .; V gene: TRBV28; J gene: TRBJ2-7; CDR3 length: 20; clone size: few; CDR3 protein: CASSFPPPSPNTPTTYEQYF; CDR3 DNA: TGTGCCAGCAGTTTCCCCCCCCCTAGTCCCAATACACCTACCACCTACGAGCAGTACTTC
D gene: .; V gene: TRBV19; J gene: TRBJ2-7; CDR3 length: 13; clone size: .; CDR3 protein: CASSISISYEQYF; CDR3 DNA: TGTGCCAGTAGTATAAGCATCTCCTACGAGCAGTACTTC
D gene: TRBD1; V gene: TRBV30; J gene: TRBJ1-1; CDR3 length: 15; clone size: .; CDR3 protein: CAWSGTGGINTEAFF; CDR3 DNA: TGTGCCTGGAGCGGGACAGGGGGCATAAACACTGAAGCTTTCTTT
D gene: TRBD2; V gene: TRBV5-6; J gene: TRBJ2-3; CDR3 length: 18; clone size: .; CDR3 protein: CASSLILAGDKGTDTQYF; CDR3 DNA: TGTGCCAGCAGCTTGATCTTAGCGGGAGATAAAGGCACAGATACGCAGTATTTT
D gene: .; V gene: TRBV7-9; J gene: TRBJ1-1; CDR3 length: 14; clone size: .; CDR3 protein: CASSSVGLGTEAFF; CDR3 DNA: TGTGCCAGCAGCTCGGTCGGCCTGGGCACTGAAGCTTTCTTT
D gene: TRBD1; V gene: TRBV28; J gene: TRBJ1-5; CDR3 length: 15; clone size: .; CDR3 protein: CATTTGDLSNQPQHF; CDR3 DNA: TGTGCCACCACGACAGGGGACCTTAGCAATCAGCCCCAGCATTTT
D gene: TRBD2; V gene: TRBV9; J gene: TRBJ2-7; CDR3 length: 14; clone size: few; CDR3 protein: CASSGGGGADEQYF; CDR3 DNA: TGTGCCAGCAGTGGTGGCGGGGGGGCTGACGAGCAGTACTTC
D gene: .; V gene: TRBV28; J gene: TRBJ1-1; CDR3 length: 12; clone size: once; CDR3 protein: CASRDPGTEAFF; CDR3 DNA: TGTGCCAGCAGGGACCCGGGCACTGAAGCTTTCTTT
D gene: TRBD1; V gene: TRBV5-6; J gene: TRBJ2-7; CDR3 length: 14; clone size: .; CDR3 protein: CASSPFQGAVEQYF; CDR3 DNA: TGTGCCAGCAGCCCATTCCAGGGGGCGGTTGAGCAGTACTTC
D gene: .; V gene: TRBV5-4; J gene: TRBJ2-5; CDR3 length: 14; clone size: .; CDR3 protein: CASSLGGIQETQYF; CDR3 DNA: TGTGCCAGCAGCTTGGGGGGGATCCAAGAGACCCAGTACTTC
D gene: .; V gene: TRBV27; J gene: TRBJ2-2; CDR3 length: 15; clone size: .; CDR3 protein: CASSPLAQDTGELFF; CDR3 DNA: TGTGCCAGCAGTCCCCTAGCCCAGGACACCGGGGAGCTGTTTTTT
D gene: .; V gene: TRBV7-9; J gene: TRBJ1-2; CDR3 length: 13; clone size: .; CDR3 protein: CASSPTGSYGYTF; CDR3 DNA: TGTGCCAGCAGCCCGACAGGTAGCTATGGCTACACCTTC
D gene: .; V gene: TRBV19; J gene: TRBJ1-5; CDR3 length: 13; clone size: .; CDR3 protein: CASSPEFNQPQHF; CDR3 DNA: TGTGCCAGTAGTCCCGAATTCAATCAGCCCCAGCATTTT
D gene: TRBD1; V gene: TRBV6-5; J gene: TRBJ2-3; CDR3 length: 14; clone size: .; CDR3 protein: CASSGTGGTDTQYF; CDR3 DNA: TGTGCCAGCAGTGGGACAGGCGGGACAGATACGCAGTATTTT
D gene: TRBD1; V gene: TRBV9; J gene: TRBJ1-2; CDR3 length: 16; clone size: .; CDR3 protein: CASSPPGTGGNYGYTF; CDR3 DNA: TGTGCCAGCAGCCCCCCGGGGACAGGGGGTAACTATGGCTACACCTTC
D gene: .; V gene: TRBV28; J gene: TRBJ1-1; CDR3 length: 14; clone size: large; CDR3 protein: CATFPTGSNTEAFF; CDR3 DNA: TGTGCCACCTTTCCGACAGGCTCGAACACTGAAGCTTTCTTT
D gene: TRBD2; V gene: TRBV28; J gene: TRBJ2-1; CDR3 length: 15; clone size: .; CDR3 protein: CATKREVSSYNEQFF; CDR3 DNA: TGTGCCACTAAGCGGGAGGTTAGCTCCTACAATGAGCAGTTCTTC
D gene: TRBD1; V gene: TRBV28; J gene: TRBJ1-5; CDR3 length: 15; clone size: .; CDR3 protein: CASRSLTGGGQPQHF; CDR3 DNA: TGTGCCAGCAGATCCTTGACAGGGGGGGGTCAGCCCCAGCATTTT
D gene: TRBD2; V gene: TRBV27; J gene: TRBJ2-1; CDR3 length: 21; clone size: .; CDR3 protein: CASSPAGTPVASGGPRDEQFF; CDR3 DNA: TGTGCCAGCAGTCCGGCAGGGACCCCCGTTGCTAGCGGGGGCCCCAGGGATGAGCAGTTCTTC
D gene: .; V gene: TRBV7-3; J gene: TRBJ2-1; CDR3 length: 14; clone size: .; CDR3 protein: CASSLVQGRNEQFF; CDR3 DNA: TGTGCCAGCAGCTTAGTTCAGGGGAGAAATGAGCAGTTCTTC
D gene: .; V gene: TRBV6-5; J gene: TRBJ2-1; CDR3 length: 14; clone size: .; CDR3 protein: CASSYSQGYNEQFF; CDR3 DNA: TGTGCCAGCAGTTATAGCCAGGGTTACAATGAGCAGTTCTTC
D gene: .; V gene: TRBV28; J gene: TRBJ2-7; CDR3 length: 13; clone size: .; CDR3 protein: CASSLLAAYEQYF; CDR3 DNA: TGTGCCAGCAGTTTATTGGCAGCTTACGAGCAGTACTTC
D gene: TRBD1; V gene: TRBV18; J gene: TRBJ2-3; CDR3 length: 16; clone size: few; CDR3 protein: CASSPLGGSTTDTQYF; CDR3 DNA: TGTGCCAGCTCACCACTAGGGGGCAGTACCACAGATACGCAGTATTTT
D gene: TRBD1; V gene: TRBV9; J gene: TRBJ2-4; CDR3 length: 15; clone size: few; CDR3 protein: CASSDSGTAENIQYF; CDR3 DNA: TGTGCCAGCAGCGACTCCGGGACAGCAGAAAACATTCAGTACTTC
D gene: .; V gene: TRBV19; J gene: TRBJ2-7; CDR3 length: 15; clone size: .; CDR3 protein: CASSMGTGHTYEQYF; CDR3 DNA: TGTGCCAGTAGTATGGGTACAGGGCACACCTACGAGCAGTACTTC
D gene: .; V gene: TRBV28; J gene: TRBJ1-6; CDR3 length: 15; clone size: .; CDR3 protein: CASSLKAGNNSPLHF; CDR3 DNA: TGTGCCAGCAGTTTAAAGGCAGGGAACAATTCACCCCTCCACTTT
D gene: TRBD1; V gene: TRBV28; J gene: TRBJ2-1; CDR3 length: 14; clone size: .; CDR3 protein: CASSPGTAYNEQFF; CDR3 DNA: TGTGCCAGCAGTCCCGGGACAGCCTACAATGAGCAGTTCTTC
D gene: .; V gene: TRBV14; J gene: TRBJ2-2; CDR3 length: 15; clone size: .; CDR3 protein: CASSQGAVLGGELFF; CDR3 DNA: TGTGCCAGCAGCCAAGGGGCAGTTCTAGGCGGGGAGCTGTTTTTT
D gene: .; V gene: TRBV5-6; J gene: TRBJ2-1; CDR3 length: 14; clone size: .; CDR3 protein: CASSSGVGPREQFF; CDR3 DNA: TGTGCCAGCAGCTCCGGGGTCGGGCCTCGAGAGCAGTTCTTC
D gene: TRBD2; V gene: TRBV9; J gene: TRBJ2-1; CDR3 length: 15; clone size: .; CDR3 protein: CASSAGGLIRSEQFF; CDR3 DNA: TGTGCCAGCAGCGCGGGAGGACTGATCAGGAGTGAGCAGTTCTTC
D gene: .; V gene: TRBV19; J gene: TRBJ1-1; CDR3 length: 12; clone size: few; CDR3 protein: CASSTGATEAFF; CDR3 DNA: TGTGCCAGTAGTACGGGGGCTACTGAAGCTTTCTTT
D gene: .; V gene: TRBV21-1; J gene: TRBJ1-6; CDR3 length: 14; clone size: .; CDR3 protein: CASSKGGGYSPLHF; CDR3 DNA: TGTGCCAGCAGCAAAGGGGGCGGATATTCACCCCTCCACTTT
D gene: .; V gene: TRBV2; J gene: TRBJ1-1; CDR3 length: 13; clone size: once; CDR3 protein: CASSGGGRTEAFF; CDR3 DNA: TGTGCCAGCAGTGGAGGGGGGAGAACTGAAGCTTTCTTT
D gene: .; V gene: TRBV6-5; J gene: TRBJ1-1; CDR3 length: 15; clone size: .; CDR3 protein: CASSYGAGGSTEAFF; CDR3 DNA: TGTGCCAGCAGTTACGGGGCGGGAGGGAGCACTGAAGCTTTCTTT
D gene: .; V gene: TRBV7-9; J gene: TRBJ2-7; CDR3 length: 14; clone size: few; CDR3 protein: CASSPRGVLDEQYF; CDR3 DNA: TGTGCCAGCAGCCCCAGAGGTGTCTTGGACGAGCAGTACTTC
D gene: .; V gene: TRBV5-1; J gene: TRBJ2-7; CDR3 length: 16; clone size: .; CDR3 protein: CASSLLPGERTYEQYF; CDR3 DNA: TGCGCCAGCAGCTTGTTGCCGGGAGAGAGGACCTACGAGCAGTACTTC
D gene: .; V gene: TRBV19; J gene: TRBJ1-2; CDR3 length: 13; clone size: .; CDR3 protein: CASSIDHRAGYTF; CDR3 DNA: TGTGCCAGTAGTATAGATCACAGGGCCGGCTACACCTTC
D gene: TRBD1; V gene: TRBV29-1; J gene: TRBJ2-1; CDR3 length: 14; clone size: .; CDR3 protein: CSVLGQGVENEQFF; CDR3 DNA: TGCAGCGTCCTCGGACAGGGGGTGGAGAATGAGCAGTTCTTC
D gene: TRBD1; V gene: TRBV28; J gene: TRBJ1-5; CDR3 length: 17; clone size: .; CDR3 protein: CASRSLRQGQRNQPQHF; CDR3 DNA: TGTGCCAGCAGATCCCTCCGACAGGGGCAGCGCAATCAGCCCCAGCATTTT
D gene: .; V gene: TRBV4-3; J gene: TRBJ2-7; CDR3 length: 15; clone size: few; CDR3 protein: CASSHAQGGLHEQYF; CDR3 DNA: TGCGCCAGCAGCCACGCACAGGGAGGCCTTCACGAGCAGTACTTC
D gene: .; V gene: TRBV2; J gene: TRBJ2-1; CDR3 length: 15; clone size: .; CDR3 protein: CASSHSVSSYNEQFF; CDR3 DNA: TGTGCCAGCAGTCATAGCGTCAGCTCCTACAATGAGCAGTTCTTC
D gene: TRBD1; V gene: TRBV4-3; J gene: TRBJ1-1; CDR3 length: 14; clone size: once; CDR3 protein: CASSQGTGEAEAFF; CDR3 DNA: TGCGCCAGCAGCCAGGGGACAGGAGAGGCTGAAGCTTTCTTT
D gene: .; V gene: TRBV30; J gene: TRBJ2-3; CDR3 length: 15; clone size: .; CDR3 protein: CASISGHSYTDTQYF; CDR3 DNA: TGTGCGTCCATCTCGGGCCACTCCTACACAGATACGCAGTATTTT
D gene: .; V gene: TRBV7-9; J gene: TRBJ2-5; CDR3 length: 15; clone size: .; CDR3 protein: CASSLGFGAKETQYF; CDR3 DNA: TGTGCCAGCAGCTTAGGGTTCGGGGCGAAAGAGACCCAGTACTTC
D gene: TRBD1; V gene: TRBV6-5; J gene: TRBJ2-7; CDR3 length: 15; clone size: .; CDR3 protein: CASSYSLLDRAEQYF; CDR3 DNA: TGTGCCAGCAGTTACTCCCTATTGGACAGGGCCGAGCAGTACTTC